This entry concerns a single TCR beta chain. The target antigen is unknown. Each cDNA molecule carried a unique molecular identifier. TCRdb redid the calling of the 5' RACE reads with MiXCR, one entry per CDR3 protein. The sample consists of tens of thousands of distinct CDR3 sequences, roughly a tenth of them appearing once. This sample was included in a study of early T cells in non-severe SARS-CoV-2 infection. Study information: Chains were not paired, and sequencing was done on bulk RNA from unsorted whole blood. General observations from the study: In VDJdb matching, anti-spike CD8 responses were favored while private and CD4 specificities went missing.

With V trimmed by 5 bases and J by 4 bases, 9 bases remained unmatched. The CDR3 has 17 amino acids. Germline V gene data show CDR1 as SGHVS and CDR2 as FNYEAQ. The sequenced sample consisted of whole blood. The source is an adult who was a healthcare worker with PCR-confirmed SARS-CoV-2 infection or an uninfected control (not recorded which). The chain recombines TRBV7-6 with TRBJ2-5, with 14 bases matching TRBD2. CDR3 DNA sequence: TGTGCCAGCAGCATAAGGACTAGCGGGAGGTCGGGAGAGACCCAGTACTTC. Residues: CASSIRTSGRSGETQYF.